The rows below give T cell receptor beta chains drawn from one sample of a study of blood T cell repertoires in COVID-19. The method was immunoSEQ multiplex PCR; TCRdb's version includes in-frame clones alone and lacks a portion of them. Of about 400,000 clones detected, roughly 85% appear once; the ten largest clones hold just under 2%. Input material: PBMCs or T cells enriched from blood (not recorded which). These receptors all stem from a woman under 30 with acute COVID-19. Both conserved end residues are part of each CDR3. D genes are given only for firm matches. Only some rows state a clone size, as once, few, many or a class for expanded clones.

>TRBV6-5|-|TRBJ1-6|-
TGTGCCAGCAGGATCGATTCGGGGTTTAATTCACCCCTCCACTTT
CASRIDSGFNSPLHF
>TRBV29-1|-|TRBJ1-5|-
TGCAGCGTGCTGGAAGGGGTGAATCAGCCCCAGCATTTT
CSVLEGVNQPQHF
>TRBV5-6|TRBD2|TRBJ2-5|-
TGTGCCAGCAGCTCCCTTAGGGGAGGGATAGAGACCCAGTACTTC
CASSSLRGGIETQYF
>TRBV29-1|TRBD1|TRBJ2-1|-
TGCAGCACGGGACAGGGGGGCGATGAGCAGTTCTTC
CSTGQGGDEQFF
>TRBV7-6|TRBD2|TRBJ2-7|-
TGTGCCAGCAGCTCCTCGACTAGCGGGACCCCCATGGAGGAGCAGTACTTC
CASSSSTSGTPMEEQYF
>TRBV6-5|TRBD1|TRBJ2-5|-
TGTGCCAGCACCACGACAGGGGTAGAGACCCAGTACTTC
CASTTTGVETQYF
>TRBV24-1|-|TRBJ1-6|-
TGTGCCACCAGTGATTTGCGGCGGGGGGCAATTGGTTCACCCCTCCACTTT
CATSDLRRGAIGSPLHF
>TRBV5-1|-|TRBJ2-7|-
TGCGCCAGCAGCTTGTCGGGAGATCTCTACGAGCAGTACTTC
CASSLSGDLYEQYF
>TRBV9|TRBD1|TRBJ2-7|-
TGTGCCAGCAGCGCCCGGGACAGCTACGAGCAGTACTTC
CASSARDSYEQYF
>TRBV5-1|TRBD2|TRBJ2-1|-
TGCGCCAGCAGCCGGACTAGCGGGAATGAGCAGTTCTTC
CASSRTSGNEQFF
>TRBV10-1|TRBD2|TRBJ2-3|-
TGCGCCAGCAGCATACTAGCGGGGAACACAGATACGCAGTATTTT
CASSILAGNTDTQYF
>TRBV3-1/TRBV3-2|-|TRBJ1-2|-
TGTGCCAGCAGCCAAGGAATTATGGAGGGCTACACCTTC
CASSQGIMEGYTF
>TRBV5-1|TRBD1|TRBJ2-7|once
TGCGCCAGCAGTGTTGGGACAGGGTCCTACGAGCAGTACTTC
CASSVGTGSYEQYF
>TRBV7-9|TRBD2|TRBJ2-3|-
TGTGCCAGCAGCCCACCCGATACATCTAGCGGGAGGGCAGGAGATACGCAGTATTTT
CASSPPDTSSGRAGDTQYF
>TRBV7-7|TRBD1|TRBJ2-5|-
TGTGCCAGCAGCCTCTCGACAGGGCTTCAGGAGACCCAGTACTTC
CASSLSTGLQETQYF
>TRBV19|TRBD2|TRBJ2-7|-
TGTGCCAGTAAAAGAGCGGGAGTCTACGAGCAGTACTTC
CASKRAGVYEQYF
>TRBV10-3|TRBD2|TRBJ2-7|few
TGTGCCATCAGATATCAAGCCGGGACTAGCAGGATCCCTTTGGGCGAGCAGTACTTC
CAIRYQAGTSRIPLGEQYF
>TRBV9|-|TRBJ1-4|-
TGTGCCAGCAGCGTCGGACAGCTAGCTAATGAAAAACTGTTTTTT
CASSVGQLANEKLFF
>TRBV7-9|-|TRBJ2-7|-
TGTGCCAGCAGCCCCGGGGAGTACTTC
CASSPGEYF
>TRBV27|-|TRBJ1-4|-
TGTGCCAGCAGTTTAGTGAGGCGGGGATTGGGGGAAAAACTGTTTTTT
CASSLVRRGLGEKLFF
>TRBV18|TRBD1|TRBJ2-7|once
TGTGCCAGCTCACCAAGGACAGGGGTATCGTACGAGCAGTACTTC
CASSPRTGVSYEQYF
>TRBV5-4|TRBD2|TRBJ2-5|-
TGTGCCAGCAGCTTTTCCCCTAGCGGGAGGGCCGACCAAGAGACCCAGTACTTC
CASSFSPSGRADQETQYF
>TRBV15|-|TRBJ2-5|-
TGTGCCACCAGCGCGAGGGGGTACCAAGAGACCCAGTACTTC
CATSARGYQETQYF
>TRBV11-2|-|TRBJ1-6|-
TGTGCCAGCAGCTTAGGGCATTCACCCCTCCACTTT
CASSLGHSPLHF
>TRBV24-1|-|TRBJ2-7|-
TGTGCCACCAGTCAACCACTAAACCCTACGAGGCAGTACTTC
CATSQPLNPTRQYF
>TRBV7-9|TRBD2|TRBJ2-1|-
TGTGCCAGCAGCATCGGGACTAGCGTGTACAATGAGCAGTTCTTC
CASSIGTSVYNEQFF
>TRBV7-6|-|TRBJ2-1|-
TGTGCCAGCAGCTTAGCTGACAGCAATGAGCAGTTCTTC
CASSLADSNEQFF
>TRBV10-3|-|TRBJ2-7|once
TGTGCCATCAGTGATTTATTCCGGGACTCTTACGAGCAGTACTTC
CAISDLFRDSYEQYF
>TRBV2|TRBD1|TRBJ2-7|-
TGTGCCAGCAGCGCCGGGACAGGGGGCTACACTCACGAGCAGTACTTC
CASSAGTGGYTHEQYF
>TRBV6-2/TRBV6-3|-|TRBJ2-7|-
TGTGCCAGCAGTTCCGACACGTACTACGAGCAGTACTTC
CASSSDTYYEQYF
>TRBV5-3|TRBD2|TRBJ2-4|-
TGTGCCAGAAGCCACGGACAGACTAGCGTCAAAAACATTCAGTACTTC
CARSHGQTSVKNIQYF
>TRBV2|TRBD1|TRBJ1-2|-
TGTGCCAGCAGGACAGGGAATGTTTTTTCGAGCGGCTACACCTTC
CASRTGNVFSSGYTF
>TRBV30|-|TRBJ1-1|-
TGTGCCTGGAGTGGGGTTATCGGGTACACTGAAGCTTTCTTT
CAWSGVIGYTEAFF
>TRBV19|TRBD1|TRBJ2-4|many
TGTGCCAGTAGTATATTGGGAGACAGGGGGACAAACATTCAGTACTTC
CASSILGDRGTNIQYF
>TRBV2|-|TRBJ2-1|-
TGTGCCAGCGCTAGGAGCTCCTACAATGAGCAGTTCTTC
CASARSSYNEQFF
>TRBV10-3|TRBD2|TRBJ2-5|-
TGTGCCATCAGTGTGGGGCCAGCGGGAGATGAAGTTGGAGAGACCCAGTACTTC
CAISVGPAGDEVGETQYF
>TRBV7-9|TRBD1|TRBJ2-3|-
TGTGCCAGCAGCTCGGGACAGGGGGCGCGGGATACGCAGTATTTT
CASSSGQGARDTQYF
>TRBV7-9|-|TRBJ2-3|-
TGTGCCAGCAGTTTTACCGGGGGTGGCGATACGCAGTATTTT
CASSFTGGGDTQYF
>TRBV29-1|TRBD2|TRBJ2-7|-
TGCAGCGTGCTAGGACTAGCGGGAGTTCTCTACGAGCAGTACTTC
CSVLGLAGVLYEQYF
>TRBV28|-|TRBJ1-5|-
TGTGCCAGCAGTATTCCGGGGGTCTTTAGCAATCAGCCCCAGCATTTT
CASSIPGVFSNQPQHF
>TRBV24-1|-|TRBJ1-1|-
TGTGCCACCAGTCAATCAGGGCTGAACACTGAAGCTTTCTTT
CATSQSGLNTEAFF
>TRBV27|-|TRBJ2-2|once
TGTGCCAGCAGTTTCGGGAGCCAAAAACTTACCGGGGAGCTGTTTTTT
CASSFGSQKLTGELFF
>TRBV5-7|TRBD1|TRBJ1-5|-
TGTGCCAGCAGCTTGAAACAGGGGGCCTGGGCAGATCAGCCCCAGCATTTT
CASSLKQGAWADQPQHF
>TRBV29-1|TRBD2|TRBJ2-7|few
TGCAGCCCCCGGACTAGCGGGGAGTTAAATAGCTACGAGCAGTACTTC
CSPRTSGELNSYEQYF
>TRBV10-2|TRBD1|TRBJ1-4|-
TGCGCCAGCACACACCTGGGACAGCTTAATGAAAAACTGTTTTTT
CASTHLGQLNEKLFF
>TRBV4-2|-|TRBJ2-3|-
TGTGCCAGCAGCCAAGAAGGAACGGGGTCCACAGATACGCAGTATTTT
CASSQEGTGSTDTQYF
>TRBV3-1/TRBV3-2|-|TRBJ2-1|-
TGTGCCAGCAGCCAAGTAGCGGATGAGCAGTTCTTC
CASSQVADEQFF
>TRBV6-5|-|TRBJ2-1|-
TGTGCCAGCAGTTATATCGCGGGGGCCCACAATGAGCAGTTCTTC
CASSYIAGAHNEQFF
>TRBV6-1|-|TRBJ1-3|-
TGTGCCAGCAGTGAAGGCAAGGGACTCTCTGCAAGGTTT
CASSEGKGLSARF
>TRBV11-3|-|TRBJ1-3|-
TGTGCCAGCAGCTTGGGAGGAGTTGGAAACACCATATATTTT
CASSLGGVGNTIYF
>TRBV7-8|TRBD1|TRBJ1-2|-
TGTGCCAGCAGCCTGGGACAGCCCTATGGCTACACCTTC
CASSLGQPYGYTF
>TRBV2|-|TRBJ1-4|-
TGTGCCAGCAGTGAAGATAGGGGCACCTCTCCCGTTTTT
CASSEDRGTSPVF
>TRBV27|TRBD2|TRBJ2-1|-
TGTGCCAGCAGTTCAGGGACTAGCGGGAGTAGGGATGAGCAGTTCTTC
CASSSGTSGSRDEQFF
>TRBV6-5|TRBD2|TRBJ2-5|-
TGTGCCAGCAGTCGTAGCGGGGGCCGCCAGACCCAGTACTTC
CASSRSGGRQTQYF
>TRBV29-1|-|TRBJ2-3|-
TGCAGCGTTGCAGGGCTAGCAGGGGGCACAGATACGCAGTATTTT
CSVAGLAGGTDTQYF